This paragraph covers one TCR beta chain sequence. Its cognate antigen is unknown. This entry is derived from a study of blood T cells in healthy people across ages. Overall study context: Capture by template switching was about one barcoded beta molecule per two T cells. Findings and caveats of the study: Per-million-T-cell TCR beta diversity fell roughly linearly with age.

Trimming pared 0 bases from V and 2 bases from J, leaving 12 bases between. This CDR3 region has 15 residues. Germline CDR1 SGHRS, CDR2 YFSETQ. Samples each yielded at least 5 micrograms of total RNA. With a J-beta primer mix and a sample-barcoded 5' primer, a second PCR ran roughly 6 to 12 cycles. Each CDR3 protein is one row after TCRdb ran MiXCR on the 5' RACE reads. The table lists about 1.4 million distinct CDR3 sequences, around 55% of them singletons. This chain uses TRBV5-1 with TRBJ2-7, with a possible D match to TRBD2 (5 bases). The TCR was taken from a man aged 18 to 29 in good health. The sample comprised blood. CDR3 sequence reads: CASSLAGGSPYEQYF. The CDR3 DNA reads as TGCGCCAGCAGCTTGGCTGGAGGAAGCCCCTACGAGCAGTACTTC.